This TCR beta chain originates from a study of identical twins. With no exceptions, donors were healthy Caucasians. CDR3 length: 12 residues. Germline V CDR1 and CDR2: ENHRY, SYGVKD. The ends were cut back, 11 bases at V and 4 bases at J, with 14 bases in the middle. This clonotype was counted between two and nine times. TCRdb re-derived calls from the 5' RACE reads in MiXCR, one entry per CDR3 protein. This sample yields a few hundred thousand distinct CDR3 sequences, of which 15% are seen a single time; 0.35% to 0.45% belongs to the top ten. These same records also appear under a second study, on yellow fever vaccine responses in identical twins.

The rearrangement uses TRBV10-3 and TRBJ1-2; the D gene is possibly TRBD1 (5 bases). Sequenced material: CD4+ T cells sorted from blood. The origin of this receptor is a woman aged 18 to 35 in good health. CDR3 loop: CAASRTLYGYTF. The CDR3 DNA is TGTGCCGCCTCCAGGACACTCTATGGCTACACCTTC.